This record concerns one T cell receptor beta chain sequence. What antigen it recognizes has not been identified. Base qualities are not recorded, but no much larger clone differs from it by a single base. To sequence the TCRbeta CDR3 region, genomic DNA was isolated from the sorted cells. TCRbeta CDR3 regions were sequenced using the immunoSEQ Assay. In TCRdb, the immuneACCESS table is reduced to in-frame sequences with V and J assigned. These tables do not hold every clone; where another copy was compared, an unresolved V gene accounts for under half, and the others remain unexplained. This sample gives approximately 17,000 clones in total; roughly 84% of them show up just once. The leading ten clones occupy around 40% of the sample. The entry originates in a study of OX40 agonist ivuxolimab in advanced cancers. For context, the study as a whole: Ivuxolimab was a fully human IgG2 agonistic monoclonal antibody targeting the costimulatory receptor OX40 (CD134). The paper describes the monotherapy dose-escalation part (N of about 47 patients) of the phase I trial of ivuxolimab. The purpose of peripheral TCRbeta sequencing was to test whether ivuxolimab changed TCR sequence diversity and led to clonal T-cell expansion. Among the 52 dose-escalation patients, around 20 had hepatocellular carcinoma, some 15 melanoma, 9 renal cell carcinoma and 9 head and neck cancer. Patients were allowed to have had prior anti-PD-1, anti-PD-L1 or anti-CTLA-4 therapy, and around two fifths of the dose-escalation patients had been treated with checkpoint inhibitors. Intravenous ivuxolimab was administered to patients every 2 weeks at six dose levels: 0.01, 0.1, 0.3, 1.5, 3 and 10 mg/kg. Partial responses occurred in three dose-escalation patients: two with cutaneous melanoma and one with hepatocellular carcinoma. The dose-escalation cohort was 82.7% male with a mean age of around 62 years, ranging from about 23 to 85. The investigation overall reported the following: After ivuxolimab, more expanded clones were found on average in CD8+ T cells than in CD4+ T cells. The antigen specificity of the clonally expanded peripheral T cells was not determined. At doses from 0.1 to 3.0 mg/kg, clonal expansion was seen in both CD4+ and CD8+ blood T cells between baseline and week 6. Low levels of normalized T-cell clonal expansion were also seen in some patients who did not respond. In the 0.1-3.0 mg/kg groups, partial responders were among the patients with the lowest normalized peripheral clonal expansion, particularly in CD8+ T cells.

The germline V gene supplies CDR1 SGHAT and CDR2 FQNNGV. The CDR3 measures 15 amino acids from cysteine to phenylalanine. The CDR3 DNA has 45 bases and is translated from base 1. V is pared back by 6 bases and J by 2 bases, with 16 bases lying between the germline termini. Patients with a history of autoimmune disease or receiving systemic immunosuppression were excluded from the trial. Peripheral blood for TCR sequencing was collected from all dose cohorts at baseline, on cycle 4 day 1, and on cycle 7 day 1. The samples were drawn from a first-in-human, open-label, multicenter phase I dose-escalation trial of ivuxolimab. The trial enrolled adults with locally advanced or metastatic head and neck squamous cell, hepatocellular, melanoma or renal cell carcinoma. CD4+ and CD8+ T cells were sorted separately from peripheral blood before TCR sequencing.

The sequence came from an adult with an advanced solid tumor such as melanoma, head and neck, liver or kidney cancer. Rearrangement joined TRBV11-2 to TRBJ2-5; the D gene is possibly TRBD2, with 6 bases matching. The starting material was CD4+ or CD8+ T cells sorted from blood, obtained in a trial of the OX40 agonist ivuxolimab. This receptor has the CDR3 CASSPGHSGQETQYF. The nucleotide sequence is TGTGCCAGCAGTCCGGGGCATAGCGGACAAGAGACCCAGTACTTC.